This record looks at one T cell receptor beta chain sequence and its context. A J-beta primer mix and a sample-barcoded 5' primer were used in a second PCR of roughly 6 to 12 cycles. MiXCR, applied by TCRdb to the 5' RACE reads, yields one record per CDR3 protein. The data contain 780,000 or so distinct CDR3 sequences, more than 50% of them seen just once; the ten biggest clones take up roughly 25%. Germline assignment: CDR1 LGHNA and CDR2 YNFKEQ. The CDR3 covers 17 residues. The V end was cut by 4 bases, the J end by 0 bases, with 17 bases between. This sample is drawn from a study of blood T cells in healthy people across ages. Every sample yielded at least 6.5 million isolated PBMCs. Extraction of total RNA produced a minimum of 6 micrograms from each sample.

This receptor was obtained from a man aged 40-49 years in good health. Sequenced: blood. This sequence joins TRBV4-2 and TRBJ2-3; D is possibly TRBD1 or TRBD2 (5 bases each). The CDR3 region has the DNA TGTGCCAGCAGCCCGGGTCTCCGGGACGAGAGCACAGATACGCAGTATTTT. Translated: CASSPGLRDESTDTQYF.